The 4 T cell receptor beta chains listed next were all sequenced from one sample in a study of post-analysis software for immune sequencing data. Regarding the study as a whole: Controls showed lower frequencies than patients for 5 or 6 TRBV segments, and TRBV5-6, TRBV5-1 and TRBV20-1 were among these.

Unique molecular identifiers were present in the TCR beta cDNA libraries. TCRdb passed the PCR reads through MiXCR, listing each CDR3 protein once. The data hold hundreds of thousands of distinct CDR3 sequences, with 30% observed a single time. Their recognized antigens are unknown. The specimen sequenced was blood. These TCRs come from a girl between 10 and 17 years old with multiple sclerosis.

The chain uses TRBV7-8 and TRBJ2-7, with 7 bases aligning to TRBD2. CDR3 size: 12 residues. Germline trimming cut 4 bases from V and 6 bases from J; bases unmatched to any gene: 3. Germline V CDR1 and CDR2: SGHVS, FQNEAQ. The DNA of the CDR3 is TGTGCCAGCAGCTGGGCGGGAGCCGAGCAGTACTTC. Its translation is CASSWAGAEQYF.

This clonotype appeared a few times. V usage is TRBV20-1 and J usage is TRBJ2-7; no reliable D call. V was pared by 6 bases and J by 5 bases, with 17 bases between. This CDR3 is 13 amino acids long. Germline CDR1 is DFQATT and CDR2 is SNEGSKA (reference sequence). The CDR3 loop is CSACLLVSDEQYF. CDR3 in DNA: TGCAGTGCCTGCCTGCTAGTTAGTGACGAGCAGTACTTC.

The chain's CDR3 is CASKGQGLAQPQHF. CDR3 nucleotide sequence: TGTGCCAGCAAGGGACAGGGGTTGGCTCAGCCCCAGCATTTT. The V and J genes are TRBV2 and TRBJ1-5; 10 bases are a match to TRBD1. Germline lookup yields CDR1 SNHLY and CDR2 FYNNEI. With V trimmed by 7 bases and J by 6 bases, 6 bases remained unmatched. The CDR3 sequence is 14 residues long.

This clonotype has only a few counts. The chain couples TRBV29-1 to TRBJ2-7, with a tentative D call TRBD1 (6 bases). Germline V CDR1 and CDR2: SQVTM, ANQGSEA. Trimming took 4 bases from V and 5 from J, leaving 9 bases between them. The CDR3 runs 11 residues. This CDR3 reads CSVGQADEQYF. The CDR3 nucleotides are TGCAGCGTTGGACAGGCTGACGAGCAGTACTTC.